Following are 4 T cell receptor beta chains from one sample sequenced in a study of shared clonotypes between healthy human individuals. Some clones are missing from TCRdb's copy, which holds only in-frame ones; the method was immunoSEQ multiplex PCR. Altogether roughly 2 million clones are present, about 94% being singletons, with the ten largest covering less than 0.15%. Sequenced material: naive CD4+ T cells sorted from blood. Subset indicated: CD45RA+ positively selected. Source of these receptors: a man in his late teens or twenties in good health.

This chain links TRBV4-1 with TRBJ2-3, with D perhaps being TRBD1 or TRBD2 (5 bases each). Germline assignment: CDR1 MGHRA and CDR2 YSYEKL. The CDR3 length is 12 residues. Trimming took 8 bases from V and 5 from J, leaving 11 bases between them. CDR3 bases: TGCGCCAGCGGGGGTCTGGTAGATACGCAGTATTTT. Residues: CASGGLVDTQYF.

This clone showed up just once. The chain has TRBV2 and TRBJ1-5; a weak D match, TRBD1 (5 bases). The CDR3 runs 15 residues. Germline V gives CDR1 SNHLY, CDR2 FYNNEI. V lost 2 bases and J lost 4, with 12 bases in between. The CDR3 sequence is CASSERGRDNQPQHF. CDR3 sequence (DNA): TGTGCCAGCAGTGAAAGGGGACGGGATAATCAGCCCCAGCATTTT. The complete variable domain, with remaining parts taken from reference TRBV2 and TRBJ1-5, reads EPEVTQTPSHQVTQMGQEVILRCVPISNHLYFYWYRQILGQKVEFLVSFYNNEISEKSEIFDDQFSVERPDGSNFTLKIRSTKLEDSAMYFCASSERGRDNQPQHFGDGTRLSIL.

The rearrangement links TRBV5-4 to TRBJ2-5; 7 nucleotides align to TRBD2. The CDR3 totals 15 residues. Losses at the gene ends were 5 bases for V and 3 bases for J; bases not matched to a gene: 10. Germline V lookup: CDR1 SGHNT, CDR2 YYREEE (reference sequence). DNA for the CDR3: TGTGCCAGCAGTTCTGGGAGACGGGGGGAAGAGACCCAGTACTTC. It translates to CASSSGRRGEETQYF.

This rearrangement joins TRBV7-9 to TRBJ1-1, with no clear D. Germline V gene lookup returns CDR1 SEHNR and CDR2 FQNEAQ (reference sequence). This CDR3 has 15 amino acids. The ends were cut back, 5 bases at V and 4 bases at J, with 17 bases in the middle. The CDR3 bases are TGTGCCAGCAGCCCCTCGGGCCGAGGTGCCACTGAAGCTTTCTTT. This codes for CASSPSGRGATEAFF.